This T cell receptor (beta chain) was found in a study of blood T cell repertoires in COVID-19. V was pared by 5 bases and J by 7 bases, with 15 bases between. The germline V gene has CDR1 SGHTA and CDR2 FQGNSA. This CDR3 is built from 13 residues. Per the study methods: Cell counts per sample came from amplifying reference gene primers. This table comes from immunoSEQ multiplex PCR, and its TCRdb copy is limited to in-frame clones, with some not included. D and trimming were read from the DNA, whereas the V and J calls and clone size are those reported in that table. The table has about 300,000 clones, about nine tenths seen once.

Input material: peripheral blood. The source is a woman aged 25 to 39 with COVID-19, enrolled during active disease. J is TRBJ2-7 and V is TRBV7-2; tentatively, D is TRBD1 (6 bases). CDR3 in DNA: TGTGCCAGCAGCCCACAGGGTTCGGGGGAGCAGTACTTC. Protein: CASSPQGSGEQYF.